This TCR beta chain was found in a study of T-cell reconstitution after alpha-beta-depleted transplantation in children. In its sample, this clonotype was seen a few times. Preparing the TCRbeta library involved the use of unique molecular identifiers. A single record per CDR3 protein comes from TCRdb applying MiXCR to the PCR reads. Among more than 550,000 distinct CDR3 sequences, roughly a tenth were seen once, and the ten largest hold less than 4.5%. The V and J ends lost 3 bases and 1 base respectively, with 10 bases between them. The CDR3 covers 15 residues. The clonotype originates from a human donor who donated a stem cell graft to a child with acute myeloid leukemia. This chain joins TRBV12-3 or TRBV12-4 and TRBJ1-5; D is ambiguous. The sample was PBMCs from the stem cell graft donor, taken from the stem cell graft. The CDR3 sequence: CASSFGDGSNQPQHF. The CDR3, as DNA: TGTGCCAGCAGTTTCGGGGATGGGAGCAATCAGCCCCAGCATTTT.